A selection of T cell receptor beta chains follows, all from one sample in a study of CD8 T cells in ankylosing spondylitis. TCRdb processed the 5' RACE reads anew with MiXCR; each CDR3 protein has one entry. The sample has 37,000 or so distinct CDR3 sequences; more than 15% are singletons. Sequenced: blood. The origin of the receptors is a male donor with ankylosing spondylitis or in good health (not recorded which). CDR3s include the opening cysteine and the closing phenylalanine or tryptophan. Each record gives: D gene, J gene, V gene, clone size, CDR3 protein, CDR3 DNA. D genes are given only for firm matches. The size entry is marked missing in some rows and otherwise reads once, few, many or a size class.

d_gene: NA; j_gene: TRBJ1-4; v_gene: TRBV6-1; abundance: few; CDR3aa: CASSVMGGTEKLFF; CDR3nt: TGTGCCAGCAGTGTGATGGGAGGCACCGAAAAACTGTTTTTT
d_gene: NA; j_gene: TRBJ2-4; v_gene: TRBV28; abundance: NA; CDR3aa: CASSLGAGNIQYF; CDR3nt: TGTGCCAGCAGTTTAGGCGCGGGAAACATTCAGTACTTC
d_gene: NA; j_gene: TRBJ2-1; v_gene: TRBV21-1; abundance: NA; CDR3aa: CASSKEETSGRLDEQFF; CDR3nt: TGTGCCAGCAGCAAAGAGGAGACTAGCGGGCGCCTCGATGAGCAGTTCTTC
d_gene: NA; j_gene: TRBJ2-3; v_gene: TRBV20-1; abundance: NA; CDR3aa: CSARSGGGTDTQYF; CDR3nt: TGCAGTGCTAGGTCCGGGGGTGGCACAGATACGCAGTATTTT
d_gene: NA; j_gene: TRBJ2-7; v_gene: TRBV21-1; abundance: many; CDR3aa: CASSTLQPGSSYEQYF; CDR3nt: TGTGCCAGCAGCACTCTGCAGCCAGGCTCCTCCTACGAGCAGTACTTC
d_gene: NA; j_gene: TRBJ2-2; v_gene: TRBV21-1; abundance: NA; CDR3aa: CASSKSSPGELFF; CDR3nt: TGTGCCAGCAGCAAGTCCTCTCCCGGGGAGCTGTTTTTT
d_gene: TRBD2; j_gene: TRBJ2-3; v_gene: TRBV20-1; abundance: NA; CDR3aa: CSALRTSGRAGGTQYF; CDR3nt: TGCAGTGCTCTCCGGACTAGCGGGAGGGCCGGGGGTACGCAGTATTTT
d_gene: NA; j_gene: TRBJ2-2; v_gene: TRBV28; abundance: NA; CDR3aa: CASSFFRDTGELFF; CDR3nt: TGTGCCAGCAGTTTTTTTAGGGACACCGGGGAGCTGTTTTTT
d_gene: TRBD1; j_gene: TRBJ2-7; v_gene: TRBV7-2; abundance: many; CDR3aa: CASSSRQGSYEQYF; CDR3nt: TGTGCCAGCAGTTCCCGACAGGGGTCGTACGAGCAGTACTTC
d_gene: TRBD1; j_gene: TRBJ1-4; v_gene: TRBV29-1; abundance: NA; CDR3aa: CSVGGQGPFEAEKLFF; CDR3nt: TGCAGCGTTGGGGGACAGGGGCCTTTTGAAGCTGAAAAACTGTTTTTT
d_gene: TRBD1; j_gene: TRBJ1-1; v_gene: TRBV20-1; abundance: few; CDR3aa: CSAGRTGVTEAFF; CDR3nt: TGCAGTGCTGGGAGGACAGGGGTCACTGAAGCTTTCTTT
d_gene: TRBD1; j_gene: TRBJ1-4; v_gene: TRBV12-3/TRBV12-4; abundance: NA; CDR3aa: CASSTLRGHLEKLFF; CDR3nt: TGTGCCAGCAGTACCCTCAGGGGGCATCTTGAAAAACTGTTTTTT
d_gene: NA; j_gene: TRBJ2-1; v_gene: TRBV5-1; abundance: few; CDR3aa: CASRPGAGGDEQFF; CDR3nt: TGCGCCAGCAGGCCGGGAGCAGGTGGAGATGAGCAGTTCTTC
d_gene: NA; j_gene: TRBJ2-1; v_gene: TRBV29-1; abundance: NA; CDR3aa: CSVEAGESYNEQFF; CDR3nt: TGCAGCGTTGAAGCGGGAGAAAGCTACAATGAGCAGTTCTTC
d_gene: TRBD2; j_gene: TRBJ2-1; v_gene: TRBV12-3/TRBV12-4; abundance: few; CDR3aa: CASRILSGDEQFF; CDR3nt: TGTGCCAGCAGAATACTTAGCGGGGATGAGCAGTTCTTC
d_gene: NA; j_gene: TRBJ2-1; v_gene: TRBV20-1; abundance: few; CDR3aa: CSAMTGSYNEQFF; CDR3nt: TGCAGTGCCATGACTGGTTCCTACAATGAGCAGTTCTTC
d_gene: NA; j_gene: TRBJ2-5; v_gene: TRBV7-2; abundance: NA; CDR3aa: CASSPQRGPGETQYF; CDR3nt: TGTGCCAGCAGCCCCCAAAGGGGACCAGGCGAGACCCAGTACTTC
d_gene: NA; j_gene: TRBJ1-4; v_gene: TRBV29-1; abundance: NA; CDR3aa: CSVTGKTNEKLFF; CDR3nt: TGCAGCGTTACCGGGAAAACTAATGAAAAACTGTTTTTT
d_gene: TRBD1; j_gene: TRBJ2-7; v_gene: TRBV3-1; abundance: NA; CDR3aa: CASSQGWGQDYEQYF; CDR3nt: TGTGCCAGCAGCCAAGGTTGGGGACAGGACTACGAGCAGTACTTC
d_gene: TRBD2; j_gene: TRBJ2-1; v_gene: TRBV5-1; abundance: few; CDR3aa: CASSPGLAGVEEQFF; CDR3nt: TGCGCCAGCAGCCCCGGGCTAGCGGGAGTAGAAGAGCAGTTCTTC
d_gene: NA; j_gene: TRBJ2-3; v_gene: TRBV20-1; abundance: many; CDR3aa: CSARPGGTDTQYF; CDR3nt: TGCAGTGCTAGGCCTGGGGGGACAGATACGCAGTATTTT
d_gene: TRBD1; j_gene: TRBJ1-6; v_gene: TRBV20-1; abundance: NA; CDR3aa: CSAKRQGGSYNSPLHF; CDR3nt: TGCAGTGCCAAGAGACAGGGCGGTTCCTATAATTCACCCCTCCACTTT
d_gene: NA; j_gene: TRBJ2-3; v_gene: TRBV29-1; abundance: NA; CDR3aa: CSVRRTSTDTQYF; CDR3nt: TGCAGCGTGAGGCGGACTAGCACAGATACGCAGTATTTT
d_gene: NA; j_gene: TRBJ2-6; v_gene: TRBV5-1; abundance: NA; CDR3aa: CASSLGQAGANVLTF; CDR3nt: TGCGCCAGCAGCTTGGGACAGGCTGGGGCCAACGTCCTGACTTTC
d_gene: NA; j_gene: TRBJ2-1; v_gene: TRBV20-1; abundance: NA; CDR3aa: CSARQRLNEQFF; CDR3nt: TGCAGTGCTAGACAGAGGTTAAATGAGCAGTTCTTC
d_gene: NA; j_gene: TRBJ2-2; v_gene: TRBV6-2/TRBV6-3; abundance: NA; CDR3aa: CASSYSVGGTGELFF; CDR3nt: TGTGCCAGCAGTTACTCCGTGGGAGGCACCGGGGAGCTGTTTTTT
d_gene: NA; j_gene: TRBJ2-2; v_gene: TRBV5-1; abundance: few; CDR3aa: CASSAGRGSANTGELFF; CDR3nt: TGCGCCAGCAGCGCGGGCCGGGGTTCTGCGAACACCGGGGAGCTGTTTTTT
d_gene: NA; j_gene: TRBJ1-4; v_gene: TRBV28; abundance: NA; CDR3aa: CASAGRLEKLFF; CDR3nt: TGTGCCAGCGCTGGACGGCTTGAAAAACTGTTTTTT
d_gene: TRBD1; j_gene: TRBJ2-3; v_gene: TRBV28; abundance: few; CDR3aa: CASHLGTGTDTQYF; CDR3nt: TGTGCCAGCCATCTGGGGACAGGCACAGATACGCAGTATTTT
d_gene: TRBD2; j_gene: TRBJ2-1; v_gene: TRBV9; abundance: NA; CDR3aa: CASSVGGGSSNEQFF; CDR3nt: TGTGCCAGCAGCGTAGGCGGCGGGAGCTCTAATGAGCAGTTCTTC
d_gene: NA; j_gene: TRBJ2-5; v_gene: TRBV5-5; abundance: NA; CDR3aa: CASSDIPGTLIETQYF; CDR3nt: TGTGCCAGCAGCGACATACCGGGGACACTTATAGAGACCCAGTACTTC
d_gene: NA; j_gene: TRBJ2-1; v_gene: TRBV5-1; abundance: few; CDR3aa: CASSPGGRGFEQFF; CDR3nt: TGCGCCAGCAGCCCCGGGGGCAGGGGGTTTGAGCAGTTCTTC
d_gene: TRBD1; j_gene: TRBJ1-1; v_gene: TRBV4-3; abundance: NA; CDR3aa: CASSQGTGDDTEAFF; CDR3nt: TGCGCCAGCAGCCAAGGGACAGGGGACGACACTGAAGCTTTCTTT
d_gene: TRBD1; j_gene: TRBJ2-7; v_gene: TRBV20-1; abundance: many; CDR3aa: CSARATGTGNYEQYF; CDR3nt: TGCAGTGCTAGGGCGACCGGGACAGGGAACTACGAGCAGTACTTC
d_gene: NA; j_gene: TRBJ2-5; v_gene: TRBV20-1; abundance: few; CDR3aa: CSAGEGGPETQYF; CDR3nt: TGCAGTGCGGGTGAAGGTGGCCCTGAGACCCAGTACTTC
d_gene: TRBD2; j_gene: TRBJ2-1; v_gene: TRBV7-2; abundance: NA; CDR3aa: CASSLRGISYNEQFF; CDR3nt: TGTGCCAGCAGCTTGCGGGGGATCTCCTACAATGAGCAGTTCTTC
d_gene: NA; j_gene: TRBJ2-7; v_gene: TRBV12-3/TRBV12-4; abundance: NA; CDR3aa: CASSAGTGGGTSGYEQYF; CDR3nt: TGTGCCAGCAGTGCCGGGACAGGGGGAGGGACTAGCGGATACGAGCAGTACTTC
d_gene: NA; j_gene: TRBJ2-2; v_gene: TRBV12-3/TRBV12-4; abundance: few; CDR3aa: CASSWGSGNTGELFF; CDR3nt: TGTGCCAGCAGTTGGGGGAGTGGGAACACCGGGGAGCTGTTTTTT
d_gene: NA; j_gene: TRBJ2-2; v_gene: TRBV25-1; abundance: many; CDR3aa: CASSEGTGELFF; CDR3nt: TGTGCCAGCAGTGAAGGAACCGGGGAGCTGTTTTTT
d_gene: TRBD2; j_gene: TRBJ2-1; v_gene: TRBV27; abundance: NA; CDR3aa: CASSLGAGGLNEQFF; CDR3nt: TGTGCCAGCAGTTTAGGAGCGGGGGGGCTCAATGAGCAGTTCTTC
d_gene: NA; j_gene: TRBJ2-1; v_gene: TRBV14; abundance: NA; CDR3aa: CASSPGYVRTYNEQFF; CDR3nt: TGTGCCAGCAGCCCGGGGTATGTGCGTACCTACAATGAGCAGTTCTTC
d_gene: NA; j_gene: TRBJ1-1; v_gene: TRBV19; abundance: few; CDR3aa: CASSYGGPNTEAFF; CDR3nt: TGTGCCAGTAGTTACGGCGGCCCTAACACTGAAGCTTTCTTT
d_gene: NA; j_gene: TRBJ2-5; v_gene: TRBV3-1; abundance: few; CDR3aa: CASSQWRGFKQETQYF; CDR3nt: TGTGCCAGCAGCCAATGGAGGGGGTTCAAACAAGAGACCCAGTACTTC
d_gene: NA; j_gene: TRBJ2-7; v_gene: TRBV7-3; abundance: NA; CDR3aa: CASSLNGANGRYEQYF; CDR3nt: TGTGCCAGCAGCTTAAATGGGGCAAACGGGAGATACGAGCAGTACTTC
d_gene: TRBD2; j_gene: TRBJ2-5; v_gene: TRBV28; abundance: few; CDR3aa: CASSRRLALETQYF; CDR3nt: TGTGCCAGCAGTCGCAGACTAGCACTGGAGACCCAGTACTTC
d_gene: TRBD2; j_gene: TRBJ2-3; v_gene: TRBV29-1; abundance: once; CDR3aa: CSVTGTSGRADTQYF; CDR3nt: TGCAGCGTGACCGGGACTAGCGGGAGGGCAGATACGCAGTATTTC
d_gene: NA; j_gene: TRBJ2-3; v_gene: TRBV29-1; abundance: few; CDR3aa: CSVKGIVTDTQYF; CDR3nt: TGCAGCGTTAAAGGAATTGTCACAGATACGCAGTATTTT
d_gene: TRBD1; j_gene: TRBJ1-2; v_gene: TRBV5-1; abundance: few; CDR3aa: CASSGGQGNNYGYTF; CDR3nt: TGCGCCAGCAGCGGAGGACAGGGTAATAACTATGGCTACACCTTC
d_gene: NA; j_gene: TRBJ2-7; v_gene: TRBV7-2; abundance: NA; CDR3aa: CASRQFPRDEQYF; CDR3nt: TGTGCCAGCAGACAATTCCCCAGGGACGAGCAGTACTTC
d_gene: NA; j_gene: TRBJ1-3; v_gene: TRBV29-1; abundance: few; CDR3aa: CSVEDLTGSAGNTIYF; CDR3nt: TGCAGCGTTGAAGACCTAACAGGGAGCGCTGGAAACACCATATATTTT